One sample yielded the 9 T cell receptor beta chains listed below, sequenced in a study of blood T cells in healthy people across ages. Through a sample-barcoded 5' primer and a J-beta primer mix, a second PCR was run for roughly 6 to 12 cycles. TCRdb processed the 5' RACE reads anew with MiXCR; each CDR3 protein has one entry. Of 800,000 or so distinct CDR3 sequences listed, around 62% are singletons. The sequenced material came from blood. The origin of the receptors is a man aged 30 to 39 in good health.

The chain carries TRBV10-3 and TRBJ2-3, with TRBD2 matching 8 bases. Germline assignment: CDR1 ENHRY and CDR2 SYGVKD. This CDR3 spans 16 amino acids. J was trimmed by 6 bases and V by 2 bases; bases with no gene match: 10. The CDR3 sequence is CAISETSAGGADTQYF. CDR3 bases: TGTGCCATCAGTGAGACGAGTGCGGGGGGCGCCGATACGCAGTATTTT.

The chain has TRBV5-6 and TRBJ2-3, with D maybe TRBD2 (6 bases). This CDR3 has 17 residues. V lost 3 bases and J lost 5, with 22 bases in between. From germline, CDR1 is SGHDT and CDR2 YYEEEE. The CDR3 nucleotides read TGTGCCAGCAGCTGGATGACTAGTTCAGTAAGGGTAGATACGCAGTATTTT. Translated, it gives CASSWMTSSVRVDTQYF.

This clonotype was seen more than once but under ten times. The gene calls are TRBV4-1 and TRBJ2-2, with 9 bases fitting TRBD1. Germline V lookup: CDR1 MGHRA, CDR2 YSYEKL. The CDR3 consists of 16 residues. V trimming: 4 bases; J trimming: 0 bases; junction bases outside the gene matches: 3. CDR3 nucleotides: TGCGCCAGCAGCCTTGGGACAGGGCCGAACACCGGGGAGCTGTTTTTT. Protein: CASSLGTGPNTGELFF.

V gene TRBV20-1 combines with J gene TRBJ2-1; the D gene is possibly TRBD2 (6 bases). Trimming cost V 0 bases and J 2 bases, with 8 bases left between them. The germline gives CDR1 DFQATT, CDR2 SNEGSKA (reference sequence). This CDR3 is 14 amino acids long. The chain's CDR3 is CSAREAGTYNEQFF. CDR3 bases: TGCAGTGCTAGAGAGGCGGGAACCTACAATGAGCAGTTCTTC.

The V and J genes are TRBV29-1 and TRBJ2-7, with 7 positions matching TRBD2. The germline gives CDR1 SQVTM, CDR2 ANQGSEA. The length of the CDR3 is 14 residues. Trimming at V came to 7 bases and at J to 2 bases, leaving 11 bases not matched to a gene. CDR3 in amino acids: CSAAVGRGPYEQYF. DNA of the CDR3: TGCAGCGCCGCAGTAGGGAGGGGACCCTACGAGCAGTACTTC.

V usage is TRBV28 and J usage is TRBJ2-5; 8 bases agree with TRBD1. CDR1 and CDR2 from the germline V gene are MDHEN and SYDVKM. J gave up 1 base and V 6 bases, and 7 bases lay outside the gene matches. The CDR3 spans 15 residues. The CDR3 DNA reads TGTGCCAGCAGCCAGACAGGGGCCCTCCAAGAGACCCAGTACTTC. Protein product: CASSQTGALQETQYF.

The V gene is TRBV20-1, the J gene TRBJ1-6; D unresolved. The V and J ends lost 8 bases and 0 bases respectively, with 8 bases between them. This CDR3 spans 13 amino acids. Germline V CDR1 and CDR2: DFQATT, SNEGSKA (reference sequence). The CDR3 region is CSSRSSYNSPLHF. DNA of the CDR3: TGCAGTTCCAGGAGCTCCTATAATTCACCCCTCCACTTT.

J is TRBJ1-4 and V is TRBV7-2; no firm D call. The CDR3 loop spans 15 amino acids. Germline lookup yields CDR1 SGHTA and CDR2 FQGNSA. Between the trimmed V and J ends, which lost 2 bases and 3 bases, there was a span of 10 bases. Here the CDR3 reads CASSLTAVPNEKLFF. CDR3 bases: TGTGCCAGCAGCTTAACGGCGGTTCCTAATGAAAAACTGTTTTTT.

This chain connects TRBV5-1 to TRBJ2-7; no clear D. TRBJ2-5 matches the DNA end more closely, so the J call is doubtful. CDR3 size: 13 residues. Germline V gives CDR1 SGHRS, CDR2 YFSETQ. CDR3 residues: CASSMVGSETQYF. CDR3 DNA sequence: TGCGCCAGCAGCATGGTTGGATCTGAGACCCAGTACTTC.